This TCR beta chain comes out of a study of T-cell reconstitution after alpha-beta-depleted transplantation in children. Study-level findings and limits: Newly made T cells mostly supplied T-cell counts and diversity one year after transplant. The study reportedly traced alpha-beta T cells about two months after transplant to several hundred expanded graft clones. Some patients owed their high day-60 TCRbeta diversity to surviving recipient T cells and thymic progenitors.

Researchers prepared the TCRbeta library using unique molecular identifiers, the study reports. A single record per CDR3 protein comes from TCRdb applying MiXCR to the PCR reads. The sample consists of about 460,000 distinct CDR3 sequences, about an eighth of them appearing once. About this clonotype itself: Its cognate antigen is unknown.

CDR1 is MNHNS and CDR2 is SASEGT in the germline V gene. There are 18 residues in the CDR3. The trim removed 5 bases at V and 6 bases at J, leaving 17 bases unmatched. The sequencing here drew on PBMCs, mostly from graft donor cells, taken 180 days after TCRalphabeta/CD19-depleted stem cell transplant. V gene TRBV6-1 combines with J gene TRBJ1-5; 9 bases align to TRBD1. The TCR originated in a female patient between 2 and 15 years old who had a stem cell transplant for aplastic anemia, so the T cells may come from the graft donor. For the CDR3, the DNA is TGTGCCAGCAGTCAAATCCAAATTCTGACAGGGGGTGGTCAGCCCCAGCATTTT. Translated: CASSQIQILTGGGQPQHF.